A selection of T cell receptor beta chains follows, all from one sample in a study of blood T cell repertoires in COVID-19. Only in-frame clones appear in the TCRdb table, and some are missing; sequencing was by immunoSEQ multiplex PCR. The sample contains roughly 200,000 clones, about 88% of which appear only once. The sample was PBMCs or T cells enriched from blood (not recorded which). The receptors originated from a woman aged 40 to 55 in a cohort exposed to, infected with or recovered from COVID-19 (not recorded which). Both conserved end residues are part of each CDR3. Fields, in order: V gene, J gene, CDR3 protein.

>TRBV4-3|TRBJ2-3
CASSQDGSQTDTQYF
>TRBV19|TRBJ2-1
CASSLGLAGGYNEQFF
>TRBV11-3|TRBJ1-1
CASSSHGTGPPSTEAFF
>TRBV6-1|TRBJ2-7
CASSDSGPYYEQYF
>TRBV9|TRBJ1-2
CASSVKRGQGGYGYTF
>TRBV19|TRBJ1-4
CASSTPPGYFEKLFF
>TRBV19|TRBJ1-1
CASWDWGERSTEAFF
>TRBV5-8|TRBJ1-5
CASSLLPGGQPQHF
>TRBV5-5|TRBJ1-1
CASSLGVWGSSEAFF
>TRBV28|TRBJ2-7
CASSLTGFSYEQYF
>TRBV7-9|TRBJ1-2
CASSLRDSYGYTF
>TRBV3-1/TRBV3-2|TRBJ1-4
CASSHPSGGGGEKLFF
>TRBV19|TRBJ2-5
CASSKGQGEQETQYF
>TRBV30|TRBJ1-2
CAWSLTGGTYGYTF
>TRBV10-3|TRBJ2-7
CATGGTTYEQYF
>TRBV7-9|TRBJ1-6
CASSPGQGNSPLHF
>TRBV6-2/TRBV6-3|TRBJ2-7
CASSSLGLSYEQYF
>TRBV9|TRBJ2-7
CASSEGLAYEQYF
>TRBV6-5|TRBJ1-1
CASSYSGTGAEAFF
>TRBV6-6|TRBJ1-2
CASSYSRGHGDGYTF
>TRBV7-9|TRBJ2-3
CASSPRLDTQYF
>TRBV19|TRBJ1-6
CASSASGGSYNSPLHF
>TRBV27|TRBJ1-2
CASSTNRARNYGYTF
>TRBV30|TRBJ2-5
CASWHIPQETQYF
>TRBV27|TRBJ1-2
CASSGTGYGYTF
>TRBV20-1|TRBJ2-2
CSATEVSRPDTGELFF
>TRBV7-7|TRBJ1-5
CASSLASRVSNQPQHF
>TRBV11-2|TRBJ1-6
CASSDRGGNSPLHF
>TRBV5-1|TRBJ1-1
CASSLPVQDMNTEAFF
>TRBV5-1|TRBJ1-5
CASSPTVGLNQPQHF
>TRBV2|TRBJ2-1
CASSAGYNEQFF
>TRBV15|TRBJ2-1
CATRASSAFNNEQFF
>TRBV11-2|TRBJ2-7
CASSLVVAGSDEQYF
>TRBV4-1|TRBJ1-1
CASSQDARPTEAFF
>TRBV9|TRBJ2-3
CASSADPSGDTQYF
>TRBV29-1|TRBJ2-7
CSVWTGRREQYF
>TRBV9|TRBJ1-4
CASSVRRGGNEKLFF